Listed below are T cell receptor beta chains from one sample, sequenced in a study of shared clonotypes between healthy human individuals. Repertoires were generated with immunoSEQ multiplex PCR, while TCRdb's copy carries only in-frame clones and drops some. Seen here are 2 million to 3 million clones, approximately 93% observed once, and the top ten hold more than 0.35%. The specimen sequenced was naive CD4+ T cells from PBMCs. All receptors come from a man younger than 30 in good health. Some clones in this sample may be carry-over from other donors' samples. The CDR3 runs from the conserved cysteine through the conserved F or W. The order of the fields is D gene, V gene, clone size, J gene, CDR3 DNA, CDR3 protein. A D gene is named only where the DNA matches it firmly. Clone size appears in some rows only: once, few, many, or a class for an expanded clone.

>-|TRBV6-5|-|TRBJ2-7
TGTGCCAGCAGTTACACGACTAGTACCCTCTCCTACGAGCAGTACTTC
CASSYTTSTLSYEQYF
>-|TRBV19|-|TRBJ1-1
TGTGCCAGTAGTGTACAGTTGAACACTGAAGCTTTCTTT
CASSVQLNTEAFF
>TRBD2|TRBV7-8|-|TRBJ2-1
TGTGCCAGCAGCTTGAGGCGGGAGAGGAATGAGCAGTTCTTC
CASSLRRERNEQFF
>-|TRBV19|few|TRBJ1-3
TGTGCCAGTAGCCCGCAGGCGACGGGAAACACCATATATTTT
CASSPQATGNTIYF
>TRBD2|TRBV4-1|-|TRBJ2-7
TGCGCCAGCAGCCCGCAGGGAGGGTTCTACGAGCAGTACTTC
CASSPQGGFYEQYF
>-|TRBV6-1|-|TRBJ2-2
TGTGCCAGCAGTGCAGGACAGAGCACCGGGGAGCTGTTTTTT
CASSAGQSTGELFF
>TRBD1|TRBV6-5|once|TRBJ2-7
TGTGCCAGCACGCCCGGGACAGGGGACTACGAGCAGTACTTC
CASTPGTGDYEQYF
>-|TRBV28|-|TRBJ1-2
TGTGCCAACAGGGACGGGGATAACTATGGCTACACCTTC
CANRDGDNYGYTF
>TRBD1|TRBV29-1|-|TRBJ2-7
TGCAGCGTTACAGGGGACTACGAGCAGTACTTC
CSVTGDYEQYF
>-|TRBV5-4|once|TRBJ2-3
TGTGCCAGCAGCCCTGGCACAGCGGCTAGCACAGATACGCAGTATTTT
CASSPGTAASTDTQYF
>TRBD2|TRBV7-2|-|TRBJ2-1
TGTGCCAGCAGCCCAGCGGGGGGATCCTCGGATGAGCAGTTCTTC
CASSPAGGSSDEQFF
>-|TRBV28|once|TRBJ2-7
TGTGCCAGCAGGAGCCCGGGCCCGTCGTACGAGCAGTACTTC
CASRSPGPSYEQYF
>TRBD2|TRBV5-1|-|TRBJ2-7
TGCGCCAGCAGCCCTACAACTAGCGGAGACGTATACGAGCAGTACTTC
CASSPTTSGDVYEQYF
>TRBD2|TRBV10-2|few|TRBJ2-2
TGCGCCAGCAGTGACCCCACTAGCGGGAGTACCGGGGAGCTGTTTTTT
CASSDPTSGSTGELFF
>-|TRBV4-2|-|TRBJ2-1
TGTGCCAGCAGCCAAGCGGTTTCGAGCTCCTACAATGAGCAGTTCTTC
CASSQAVSSSYNEQFF
>-|TRBV9|-|TRBJ2-2
TGTGCCAGCAGCGTAGGCCGGACTGACACCGGGGAGCTGTTTTTT
CASSVGRTDTGELFF
>-|TRBV5-4|-|TRBJ2-3
TGTGCCAGCAGCCCGAAGAGCACAGATACGCAGTATTTT
CASSPKSTDTQYF
>-|TRBV28|-|TRBJ1-5
TGTGCCAGCAGTACCACGGGAGGTCAGCCCCAGCATTTT
CASSTTGGQPQHF
>-|TRBV5-6|few|TRBJ2-2
TGTGCCAGCAGCTTGGGGGCCGGGGAGCTGTTTTTT
CASSLGAGELFF
>-|TRBV6-5|-|TRBJ2-5
TGTGCCAGCAGTTACCTTCGGGGGCTAGGGACCCAGTACTTC
CASSYLRGLGTQYF
>-|TRBV5-4|-|TRBJ2-3
TGTGCCAGCAGCTTGCCGACAGGCACAGATACGCAGTATTTT
CASSLPTGTDTQYF
>TRBD1|TRBV5-1|-|TRBJ1-1
TGCGCCAGCAGCAAGGGGACAGGGAATGGGAACACTGAAGCTTTCTTT
CASSKGTGNGNTEAFF
>-|TRBV2|-|TRBJ2-3
TGTGCCAGCAGTCGGGGGCGACTCTCCCCGGGTGATACGCAGTATTTT
CASSRGRLSPGDTQYF
>-|TRBV4-1|-|TRBJ2-3
TGCGCCAGCAGCCCGCAAGTGGGAAGCACAGATACGCAGTATTTT
CASSPQVGSTDTQYF
>TRBD1|TRBV28|-|TRBJ2-7
TGTGCCAGCACCCCGTTAAGGGGGACAGGGACCTACGAGCAGTACTTC
CASTPLRGTGTYEQYF
>-|TRBV2|-|TRBJ1-2
TGTGCCAGCAGCTATGGCTCAGCGGATGGCTACACCTTC
CASSYGSADGYTF
>-|TRBV28|-|TRBJ1-5
TGTGCCAGCAGCCCCCCTGCCCAGCCCCAGCATTTT
CASSPPAQPQHF
>-|TRBV19|-|TRBJ2-2
TGTGCCAGTAGTATAATGGCCCATGCATCCGGGGAGCTGTTTTTT
CASSIMAHASGELFF
>-|TRBV19|-|TRBJ2-6
TGTGCCAGTAGTAAGGCTCGTCGGAACTCTGGGGCCAACGTCCTGACTTTC
CASSKARRNSGANVLTF
>-|TRBV4-1|-|TRBJ1-1
TGCGCCAGCAGCCAACTATCCCAGGTCCGGGGCCCGAACACTGAAGCTTTCTTT
CASSQLSQVRGPNTEAFF